A single T cell receptor (beta chain) is shown here with its context. The data originate from a study of T cell changes during pregnancy in multiple sclerosis. V was cut by 4 bases and J by 3 bases, with 9 bases left in between. Germline V gives CDR1 LNHDA, CDR2 SQIVND (reference sequence). CDR3 length: 13 amino acids. Clones were sequenced by immunoSEQ multiplex PCR, and TCRdb holds only the in-frame ones, with some missing. This sample has around 69,000 clones, with around 94% found just once. The J gene is TRBJ1-1, the V gene TRBV19; a weak D match, TRBD1 (6 bases). This TCR came from a female donor in good health, enrolled as a control in a pregnancy study. Sequencing used peripheral blood, obtained in the second trimester of pregnancy. CDR3 in DNA: TGTGCCAGTAGTACGACAGGAGACACTGAAGCTTTCTTT. Translated: CASSTTGDTEAFF. Looking up the rest from reference TRBV19 and TRBJ1-1 gives the full variable domain: DGGITQSPKYLFRKEGQNVTLSCEQNLNHDAMYWYRQDPGQGLRLIYYSQIVNDFQKGDIAEGYSVSREKKESFPLTVTSAQKNPTAFYLCASSTTGDTEAFFGQGTRLTVV.